One and the same sample provided the 24 T cell receptor beta chains below, sequenced in a study of T cell changes during pregnancy in multiple sclerosis. Using immunoSEQ multiplex PCR, the repertoire was profiled, and TCRdb retains in-frame clones only, with some absent. The table records approximately 100,000 clones, approximately 90% of them present only once. The sequences come from peripheral blood, collected after pregnancy. Every receptor here comes from a female donor with multiple sclerosis, enrolled in a pregnancy study.

The chain recombines TRBV6-1 with TRBJ1-2; 9 bases agree with TRBD1. The germline V gene has CDR1 MNHNS and CDR2 SASEGT. Losses at the gene ends were 1 base for V and 8 bases for J; bases not matched to a gene: 2. The CDR3 extends over 13 amino acids. CDR3 sequence (DNA): TGTGCCAGCAGTGAAGGGACAGGGGACGGCTACACCTTC. It encodes CASSEGTGDGYTF.

The chain combines TRBV27 with TRBJ1-5, with TRBD1 as a possible D gene (5 bases). The CDR3 extends over 14 amino acids. Germline CDR1 reads MNHEY; CDR2 reads SMNVEV (reference sequence). V was shortened by 5 bases and J by 7 bases, with 15 bases between the two germline ends. CDR3 DNA sequence: TGTGCCAGCAGTAAGGTAAAGGGGTACCAGCCCCAGCATTTT. It specifies CASSKVKGYQPQHF.

The chain is built from TRBV5-3 and TRBJ2-7; TRBD1 matches 9 bases. TRBV5-3 is known as an ORF, though its function is uncertain. J was trimmed by 4 bases and V by 4 bases; bases with no gene match: 9. The CDR3 totals 15 residues. For the CDR3, the DNA is TGTGCCAGAAGCCCCCAGGGGACAGGGAATTACGAGCAGTACTTC. Its protein product is CARSPQGTGNYEQYF.

The rearrangement joins TRBV5-1 to TRBJ2-3, with 8 positions matching TRBD2. Germline lookup yields CDR1 SGHRS and CDR2 YFSETQ. This CDR3 has 15 residues. Unmatched junction bases numbered 9, after V lost 7 bases and J lost 2 bases. The CDR3 bases are TGCGCCAGCCACAATGCGGGGGGAGACACAGATACGCAGTATTTT. Protein sequence: CASHNAGGDTDTQYF.

V usage is TRBV19 and J usage is TRBJ2-7; 12 nucleotides line up with TRBD2. Trimming cost V 9 bases and J 4 bases; bases outside gene matches: 7. Germline V gene lookup returns CDR1 LNHDA and CDR2 SQIVND (reference sequence). The CDR3 contains 14 residues. The CDR3 loop reads CASKTSGGSYEQYF. CDR3 coding DNA: TGTGCCAGCAAAACTAGCGGGGGGTCTTACGAGCAGTACTTC.

The V and J genes are TRBV19 and TRBJ1-1; 7 bases align to TRBD1. V was pared by 4 bases and J by 3 bases, with 8 bases of the junction left unmatched. The CDR3 covers 15 residues. The germline gives CDR1 LNHDA, CDR2 SQIVND (reference sequence). The CDR3: CASSSEQGLHTEAFF. In DNA, the CDR3 is TGTGCCAGTAGTAGCGAACAGGGGTTGCACACTGAAGCTTTCTTT.

This chain joins TRBV7-8 and TRBJ2-5; 7 nucleotides match TRBD2. This CDR3 has 13 residues. Germline V gene data show CDR1 as SGHVS and CDR2 as FQNEAQ. The J segment lost 4 bases and the V segment lost 8 bases, leaving 7 bases of the junction unmatched. The CDR3 DNA reads as TGTGCCAGCCGGGACTACCAGGCAGAGACCCAGTACTTC. As protein: CASRDYQAETQYF.

V is TRBV15 and J is TRBJ2-1, with 10 positions matching TRBD1. V lost 8 bases and J lost 8; bases outside the gene matches: 9. The CDR3 consists of 14 residues. Germline V gives CDR1 LNHNV, CDR2 YYDKDF (reference sequence). The DNA for the CDR3 is TGTGCCACCGCCGGGGACAGGGGTGTGGATGAGCAGTTCTTC. The encoded protein is CATAGDRGVDEQFF. Full variable domain (rest looked up from reference TRBV15 and TRBJ2-1): DAMVIQNPRYQVTQFGKPVTLSCSQTLNHNVMYWYQQKSSQAPKLLFHYYDKDFNNEADTPDNFQSRRPNTSFCFLDIRSPGLGDTAMYLCATAGDRGVDEQFFGPGTRLTVL.

CDR3 amino acids: CASSFAGGAYNEQFF. The CDR3 DNA follows: TGTGCCAGCAGCTTCGCCGGGGGAGCATACAATGAGCAGTTCTTC. The chain links TRBV7-3 to TRBJ2-1; D is perhaps TRBD2 (6 bases). Germline CDR1 reads SGHTA; CDR2 reads FQGTGA. V was pared by 3 bases and J by 4 bases, with 13 bases between. The CDR3 length is 15 residues.

The V and J genes are TRBV6-1 and TRBJ2-7, with TRBD1 as a possible D gene (5 bases). In germline, CDR1 is MNHNS, CDR2 SASEGT. The CDR3 loop spans 12 amino acids. Trimming took 8 bases from V and 4 from J, leaving 12 bases between them. The CDR3 nucleotides read TGTGCCAGCCGACAGACCCAGTACGAGCAGTACTTC. As protein: CASRQTQYEQYF.

The gene calls are TRBV4-2 and TRBJ2-3, with 8 bases identical to TRBD2. V lost 0 bases, J lost 6 bases, and 5 bases stayed unmatched. This CDR3 has 15 amino acids. CDR1 is LGHNA, CDR2 YNFKEQ, per germline. CDR3 nucleotides: TGTGCCAGCAGCCAAGATTTCGGGGGGGGTGATACGCAGTATTTT. Amino acid sequence: CASSQDFGGGDTQYF.

About this clone: One junction end does not reproduce the germline sequence, and a read error may be involved. The rearrangement joins TRBV7-7 to TRBJ2-1, with D perhaps TRBD2 (5 bases). Germline assignment: CDR1 SSHAT and CDR2 FNYEAQ (reference sequence). CDR3 length: 15 amino acids. CDR3 in DNA: TGTGCTAGCAGCTTAGCGCTGGGGAGACACAATGAGCAGTTCTTC. This translates into CASSLALGRHNEQFF.

The chain is built from TRBV10-1 and TRBJ2-7; 12 nucleotides match TRBD2. Losses at the gene ends were 3 bases for V and 5 bases for J; bases not matched to a gene: 5. Germline V gene sequence: CDR1 WNHNN, CDR2 SYGVQD (reference sequence). The CDR3 loop spans 15 amino acids. The CDR3 sequence: CASSETSGGFNEQYF. For the CDR3, the DNA is TGCGCCAGCAGTGAAACTAGCGGGGGGTTCAACGAGCAGTACTTC.

This chain uses TRBV6-1 with TRBJ1-1, with 7 bases matching TRBD1. CDR1 and CDR2 (germline): MNHNS, SASEGT. Trimming removed 4 bases from V and 0 bases from J; junction bases left unmatched: 8. CDR3 length: 16 residues. The CDR3: CASSGADRLMNTEAFF. The CDR3 nucleotides read TGTGCCAGCAGTGGGGCGGACAGGCTCATGAACACTGAAGCTTTCTTT.

The chain has TRBV4-2 and TRBJ1-6, with a weak D call TRBD1 (6 bases). The CDR3 covers 14 residues. The germline V gene has CDR1 LGHNA and CDR2 YNFKEQ. V shed 4 bases and J shed 8 bases, with 12 bases lying between them. DNA of the CDR3: TGTGCCAGCAGCCCGAATTCAGGGGATTCACCCCTCCACTTT. Protein product: CASSPNSGDSPLHF.

This chain links TRBV4-2 with TRBJ2-5, with 9 bases aligning to TRBD2. The CDR3 length is 15 residues. V shed 4 bases, J shed 0 bases, and the junction held 3 bases outside the gene matches. In germline, CDR1 is LGHNA, CDR2 YNFKEQ. The CDR3 is CASSPLAGNQETQYF. The DNA for the CDR3 is TGTGCCAGCAGCCCCCTAGCGGGAAACCAAGAGACCCAGTACTTC.

The CDR3 is CASRSTSGNYEQYF. For the CDR3, the DNA is TGTGCCAGCAGGTCTACTAGCGGAAACTACGAGCAGTACTTC. This sequence joins TRBV5-6 and TRBJ2-7, with TRBD2 identical over 8 bases. V lost 5 bases, J lost 3 bases, and 7 bases stayed unmatched. Germline V lookup: CDR1 SGHDT, CDR2 YYEEEE. This CDR3 is 14 amino acids long.

The chain uses TRBV5-1 and TRBJ2-7; D may be TRBD1 (6 bases). The V gene's germline CDR1 is SGHRS and CDR2 YFSETQ. There are 13 residues in the CDR3. Trimming removed 7 bases from V and 0 bases from J, with 11 bases in between. The CDR3 loop is CASGTLVSYEQYF. For the CDR3, the DNA is TGCGCCAGCGGGACACTGGTCTCCTACGAGCAGTACTTC.

The chain joins TRBV2 to TRBJ2-4; 9 bases line up with TRBD1. The germline gives CDR1 SNHLY, CDR2 FYNNEI. The CDR3 consists of 13 residues. Trimming took 9 bases from V and 3 from J; bases not matched to a gene: 3. CDR3 loop: CASEGQGKNIQYF. The CDR3 DNA reads TGTGCCAGTGAGGGACAGGGCAAAAACATTCAGTACTTC.

CDR3 protein: CASSPSGGGSPLHF. In DNA form, the CDR3 reads TGCGCCAGCAGCCCAAGTGGGGGAGGCTCACCCCTCCACTTT. The chain combines TRBV5-1 with TRBJ1-6, with D possibly matching TRBD1 (5 bases). CDR3 length: 14 residues. V dropped 4 bases and J dropped 10 bases, with 15 bases sitting between them. Germline CDR1 SGHRS, CDR2 YFSETQ.

This chain connects TRBV7-9 to TRBJ2-7, with TRBD2 as a possible D gene (6 bases). This CDR3 comprises 14 residues. Between the trimmed V and J ends, which lost 3 bases and 3 bases, there was a span of 12 bases. Germline CDR1 reads SEHNR; CDR2 reads FQNEAQ (reference sequence). This chain's CDR3 is CASSFGTYNYEQYF. CDR3 bases: TGTGCCAGCAGCTTCGGGACTTATAACTACGAGCAGTACTTC.

The genes are TRBV19 and TRBJ1-2; the match to TRBD1 covers 9 bases. The J segment lost 4 bases and the V segment lost 9 bases, leaving 3 bases of the junction unmatched. Looked up from germline, CDR1 is LNHDA and CDR2 is SQIVND (reference sequence). This CDR3 is built from 12 residues. The CDR3 sequence is CASQTGGYGYTF. The CDR3 nucleotides are TGTGCCAGCCAGACAGGGGGCTATGGCTACACCTTC.

This clone was observed once. The genes are TRBV5-1 and TRBJ2-1; the match to TRBD1 covers 8 bases. The ends lost 7 bases at V and 7 bases at J; junction bases unmatched: 7. Germline loops: CDR1 SGHRS, CDR2 YFSETQ. CDR3 length equals 13 residues. CDR3 region: CASVGQGENEQFF. The CDR3 nucleotides read TGCGCCAGCGTAGGACAGGGAGAAAATGAGCAGTTCTTC.

This chain links TRBV28 with TRBJ1-5, with 7 bases identical to TRBD1. The V gene's germline CDR1 is MDHEN and CDR2 SYDVKM. The ends lost 5 bases at V and 4 bases at J; junction bases unmatched: 5. The CDR3 length is 14 residues. CDR3 in amino acids: CASSRGQKNQPQHF. The DNA of the CDR3 is TGTGCCAGCAGTAGGGGACAGAAAAATCAGCCCCAGCATTTT.